The clone carrying this T cell receptor beta chain showed up just a few times. Its specificity is not known. The record originates from a study of PD-1 blockade in classical Hodgkin lymphoma. Documented time point: cycle 4 day 1 (C4D1), after five to seven weeks of nivolumab. In every patient, relapse followed autologous stem cell transplantation, while exposure to brentuximab vedotin differed. General study points: Reported findings placed baseline TCR diversity lower in newly diagnosed patients (compared with healthy donors).

The protocol was immunoSEQ multiplex PCR, while the TCRdb copy is restricted to in-frame clones and leaves out a portion. Of 46,000 or so clones detected, 78% appear once; the ten largest clones hold about 39%. The CDR3 contains 14 residues. Germline V CDR1 and CDR2: SGHTA, FQGNSA. The V and J ends lost 2 bases and 4 bases respectively, with 9 bases between them. The clonotype comes from a human donor with classical Hodgkin lymphoma. The genes are TRBV7-2 and TRBJ2-1; D gene uncertain. The specimen comprised peripheral blood mononuclear cells (PBMCs), sampled before the fourth cycle of nivolumab. CDR3 sequence reads: CASSLRLDYNEQFF. CDR3 nucleotides: TGTGCCAGCAGCTTAAGACTGGATTACAATGAGCAGTTCTTC.